The rows below give T cell receptor beta chains drawn from one sample of a study of T cells in Graves' hyperthyroidism and ophthalmopathy. TCRdb re-derived calls from the multiplex PCR reads in MiXCR, one entry per CDR3 protein. The sample has a few hundred thousand distinct CDR3 sequences; about 15% are singletons. Source material: blood. The receptors were gathered from a woman in her 30s with Graves' hyperthyroidism. CDR3s include the opening cysteine and the closing phenylalanine or tryptophan. The order of the fields is J gene, clone size, V gene, D gene, CDR3 DNA, CDR3 protein. The D gene is left open where the match is weak. Clone size, where shown, is once, few, many, or a class for clones that have expanded.

j_call: TRBJ1-1
clone_size: few
v_call: TRBV19
d_call: .
cdr3_nt: TGTGCCAGTAGTATAAACAGGGTAGTGACGAACACTGAAGCTTTCTTT
cdr3_aa: CASSINRVVTNTEAFF

j_call: TRBJ2-1
clone_size: .
v_call: TRBV20-1
d_call: TRBD1
cdr3_nt: TGCAGTGCTAGAGATCCCTCAGGGGGCAACAACAATGAGCAGTTCTTC
cdr3_aa: CSARDPSGGNNNEQFF

j_call: TRBJ2-3
clone_size: .
v_call: TRBV19
d_call: .
cdr3_nt: TGTGCCAGTAGTATCCCCTCGGCTTTGGGGACAGATACGCAGTATTTT
cdr3_aa: CASSIPSALGTDTQYF

j_call: TRBJ2-5
clone_size: .
v_call: TRBV7-9
d_call: .
cdr3_nt: TGTGCCAGCGTCCAGGGGCAAATGACCCAGTACTTC
cdr3_aa: CASVQGQMTQYF

j_call: TRBJ2-3
clone_size: many
v_call: TRBV19
d_call: TRBD1
cdr3_nt: TGTGCCAGTAGTTTAGGACAGGGTGTCACAGATACGCAGTATTTT
cdr3_aa: CASSLGQGVTDTQYF

j_call: TRBJ2-7
clone_size: .
v_call: TRBV15
d_call: .
cdr3_nt: TGTGCCACCAGCAGAGGGTACGGGCTCTACGAGCAGTACTTC
cdr3_aa: CATSRGYGLYEQYF

j_call: TRBJ2-2
clone_size: .
v_call: TRBV5-5
d_call: .
cdr3_nt: TGTGCCAGCAGCCGGGACTTAGCCGGGGAGCTGTTTTTT
cdr3_aa: CASSRDLAGELFF

j_call: TRBJ2-5
clone_size: few
v_call: TRBV6-1
d_call: .
cdr3_nt: TGTGCCAGCACTAAAAGGGCCCAAGAGACCCAGTACTTC
cdr3_aa: CASTKRAQETQYF

j_call: TRBJ1-5
clone_size: many
v_call: TRBV29-1
d_call: .
cdr3_nt: TGCAGCGTCACCGCAGGGGACGACCAGCCCCAGCATTTT
cdr3_aa: CSVTAGDDQPQHF

j_call: TRBJ2-5
clone_size: many
v_call: TRBV6-1
d_call: TRBD2
cdr3_nt: TGTGCCAGCAGAGGACTAGCGGTTGGAGAGACCCAGTACTTC
cdr3_aa: CASRGLAVGETQYF

j_call: TRBJ1-4
clone_size: .
v_call: TRBV28
d_call: .
cdr3_nt: TGTGCCAGCACAAAGGGGGCTAATGAAAAACTGTTTTTT
cdr3_aa: CASTKGANEKLFF

j_call: TRBJ2-1
clone_size: few
v_call: TRBV30
d_call: .
cdr3_nt: TGTGCCTGGAGTGGGGCCGGTGGGAGTAGTGAGCAGTTCTTC
cdr3_aa: CAWSGAGGSSEQFF

j_call: TRBJ1-6
clone_size: many
v_call: TRBV11-3
d_call: .
cdr3_nt: TGTGCCAGCAGCTTAGAACGGCAGGGTGGTTCACCCCTCCACTTT
cdr3_aa: CASSLERQGGSPLHF

j_call: TRBJ2-7
clone_size: many
v_call: TRBV6-1
d_call: TRBD2
cdr3_nt: TGTGCCAGTTCCCCCGAGGGGATTACTAGCGGTACCTACGAGCAGTACTTC
cdr3_aa: CASSPEGITSGTYEQYF

j_call: TRBJ2-7
clone_size: many
v_call: TRBV11-2
d_call: .
cdr3_nt: TGTGCCAGCAGCTTCGGGTCCGGGGCCTACGAGCAGTACTTC
cdr3_aa: CASSFGSGAYEQYF

j_call: TRBJ2-7
clone_size: many
v_call: TRBV20-1
d_call: TRBD2
cdr3_nt: TGCAGTGCCCTACTTCCCGGGACTAGCGTATTCTACGAGCAGTACTTC
cdr3_aa: CSALLPGTSVFYEQYF

j_call: TRBJ1-5
clone_size: many
v_call: TRBV2
d_call: .
cdr3_nt: TGTGCCAGCAGTCGGATCAATCAGCCCCAGCATTTT
cdr3_aa: CASSRINQPQHF

j_call: TRBJ2-7
clone_size: .
v_call: TRBV20-1
d_call: TRBD2
cdr3_nt: TGCAGTGCTAGAGACCCCGGGACTAGCGGGAGGGCCAGCGAGCAGTACTTC
cdr3_aa: CSARDPGTSGRASEQYF

j_call: TRBJ2-7
clone_size: .
v_call: TRBV30
d_call: TRBD1
cdr3_nt: TGTGCCTGGAGTTCCACCGGGACAGCATCCTACGAGCAGTACTTC
cdr3_aa: CAWSSTGTASYEQYF

j_call: TRBJ1-2
clone_size: .
v_call: TRBV4-1
d_call: TRBD1
cdr3_nt: TGCGCCAGCAGCCAAGATCAGGGGGCACGGGGCTACACCTTC
cdr3_aa: CASSQDQGARGYTF

j_call: TRBJ2-1
clone_size: few
v_call: TRBV7-3
d_call: .
cdr3_nt: TGTGCCAGCAGCTTTCGACTCCCGAGCTCCTACAATGAGCAGTTCTTC
cdr3_aa: CASSFRLPSSYNEQFF

j_call: TRBJ2-2
clone_size: few
v_call: TRBV3-2
d_call: .
cdr3_nt: TGTGCCAGCAGCCAAGATTCTAGCTGGAACACCGGGGAGCTGTTTTTT
cdr3_aa: CASSQDSSWNTGELFF

j_call: TRBJ2-3
clone_size: few
v_call: TRBV27
d_call: .
cdr3_nt: TGTGCCAGCAGGGGATACACAGATACGCAGTATTTT
cdr3_aa: CASRGYTDTQYF

j_call: TRBJ2-1
clone_size: .
v_call: TRBV5-1
d_call: TRBD1
cdr3_nt: TGCGCCAGCAGCATGGGACAGGGATCCAATGAGCAGTTCTTC
cdr3_aa: CASSMGQGSNEQFF

j_call: TRBJ2-1
clone_size: many
v_call: TRBV7-3
d_call: .
cdr3_nt: TGTGCCAGCAGCTTAGGAGGATCAAATGAGCAGTTCTTC
cdr3_aa: CASSLGGSNEQFF

j_call: TRBJ2-1
clone_size: many
v_call: TRBV28
d_call: .
cdr3_nt: TGTGCCAGCAGTTTCCACGGCATCGGGAGTGGGGAGCAGTTCTTC
cdr3_aa: CASSFHGIGSGEQFF

j_call: TRBJ2-1
clone_size: .
v_call: TRBV6-9
d_call: .
cdr3_nt: TGTGCCAGCAGTTACAACCGGCAGTATGAGCAGTTCTTC
cdr3_aa: CASSYNRQYEQFF

j_call: TRBJ2-7
clone_size: many
v_call: TRBV11-2
d_call: .
cdr3_nt: TGTGCCAGCAGCTTCGAGCGGCCCCTCTACGAGCAGTACTTC
cdr3_aa: CASSFERPLYEQYF

j_call: TRBJ2-1
clone_size: many
v_call: TRBV12-3/TRBV12-4
d_call: TRBD2
cdr3_nt: TGTGCCAGCAGTCCCAACTCCAAAGGACTAGCGGGAGATGAGCAGTTCTTC
cdr3_aa: CASSPNSKGLAGDEQFF

j_call: TRBJ2-3
clone_size: many
v_call: TRBV28
d_call: TRBD1
cdr3_nt: TGTGCCAGCAGGCCACAGGGGGCAGGTCCGGATACGCAGTATTTT
cdr3_aa: CASRPQGAGPDTQYF

j_call: TRBJ1-3
clone_size: .
v_call: TRBV15
d_call: .
cdr3_nt: TGTGCCACCAGGGGGAACCTGGAAAACACCATATATTTT
cdr3_aa: CATRGNLENTIYF

j_call: TRBJ2-3
clone_size: .
v_call: TRBV7-3
d_call: .
cdr3_nt: TGTGCCAGCAGCACCGCGGGGCCAGATACGCAGTATTTT
cdr3_aa: CASSTAGPDTQYF

j_call: TRBJ1-4
clone_size: .
v_call: TRBV20-1
d_call: .
cdr3_nt: TGCAGTGCTAGCCCAAATAGCGCGGGGGAAAAACTGTTTTTT
cdr3_aa: CSASPNSAGEKLFF

j_call: TRBJ2-1
clone_size: many
v_call: TRBV6-1
d_call: .
cdr3_nt: TGTGCCAGCAGTGATGGGGGGGCGGGGACTCTCTACAATGAGCAGTTCTTC
cdr3_aa: CASSDGGAGTLYNEQFF

j_call: TRBJ1-2
clone_size: many
v_call: TRBV6-1
d_call: TRBD1
cdr3_nt: TGTGCCAGCAGGGGGACAGGGGGCAACTATGGCTACACCTTC
cdr3_aa: CASRGTGGNYGYTF

j_call: TRBJ2-7
clone_size: many
v_call: TRBV7-9
d_call: .
cdr3_nt: TGTGCCAGCAGCTTAGGGCTTGCAACCTACGAGCAGTACTTC
cdr3_aa: CASSLGLATYEQYF

j_call: TRBJ2-1
clone_size: .
v_call: TRBV7-3
d_call: .
cdr3_nt: TGTGCCAGCAGCGCCCCCGGGGCGCTGAATGAGCAGTTCTTC
cdr3_aa: CASSAPGALNEQFF

j_call: TRBJ2-7
clone_size: few
v_call: TRBV29-1
d_call: .
cdr3_nt: TGCAGCGTTGAGGGTCTGGGGGACGAGCAGTACTTC
cdr3_aa: CSVEGLGDEQYF

j_call: TRBJ2-5
clone_size: .
v_call: TRBV20-1
d_call: .
cdr3_nt: TGCAGTGCTAGACAGGGTTCGGGGGAGACCCAGTACTTC
cdr3_aa: CSARQGSGETQYF

j_call: TRBJ1-2
clone_size: .
v_call: TRBV28
d_call: .
cdr3_nt: TGTGCCAGCATGGCTGCGGGGGCCTATGGCTACACCTTC
cdr3_aa: CASMAAGAYGYTF

j_call: TRBJ1-5
clone_size: .
v_call: TRBV12-3/TRBV12-4
d_call: .
cdr3_nt: TGTGCCAGCAGTCCCATCGGGGCACCAAATCAGCCCCAGCATTTT
cdr3_aa: CASSPIGAPNQPQHF

j_call: TRBJ2-7
clone_size: few
v_call: TRBV6-2/TRBV6-3
d_call: TRBD2
cdr3_nt: TGTGCCAGCAGTTACTTAGCGGGAGCCCCCTACGAGCAGTACTTC
cdr3_aa: CASSYLAGAPYEQYF

j_call: TRBJ2-1
clone_size: many
v_call: TRBV2
d_call: TRBD1
cdr3_nt: TGTGCCAGCAGGGGGACAGGGGGCGATGAGCAGTTCTTC
cdr3_aa: CASRGTGGDEQFF

j_call: TRBJ2-7
clone_size: many
v_call: TRBV7-6
d_call: .
cdr3_nt: TGTGCCAGCAGCTTAGTCGGCGGAGGGTACTACGAGCAGTACTTC
cdr3_aa: CASSLVGGGYYEQYF

j_call: TRBJ1-5
clone_size: few
v_call: TRBV20-1
d_call: .
cdr3_nt: TGCAGTGCTGCTCAAGGGATTGAAAATCAGCCCCAGCATTTT
cdr3_aa: CSAAQGIENQPQHF

j_call: TRBJ1-1
clone_size: few
v_call: TRBV7-8
d_call: .
cdr3_nt: TGTGCCAGCAGCCCACTTTGGGGGGGAGGGACTGAAGCTTTCTTT
cdr3_aa: CASSPLWGGGTEAFF

j_call: TRBJ2-1
clone_size: many
v_call: TRBV30
d_call: .
cdr3_nt: TGTGCCTGGAGAGATAGTCCTGAGCAGTTCTTC
cdr3_aa: CAWRDSPEQFF

j_call: TRBJ2-2
clone_size: .
v_call: TRBV5-1
d_call: TRBD1
cdr3_nt: TGCGCCAGCGGCATGGGACAGGGGGCAGGCACCGGGGAGCTGTTTTTT
cdr3_aa: CASGMGQGAGTGELFF

j_call: TRBJ1-3
clone_size: .
v_call: TRBV19
d_call: TRBD1
cdr3_nt: TGTGCCAGTAGGGACAGGGGCTTGTCTGGAAACACCATATATTTT
cdr3_aa: CASRDRGLSGNTIYF

j_call: TRBJ2-7
clone_size: .
v_call: TRBV20-1
d_call: TRBD2
cdr3_nt: TGCAGTGCTAGAGACCCACTAGCGGTCTCCTACGAGCAGTACTTC
cdr3_aa: CSARDPLAVSYEQYF